Below are 9 T cell receptor beta chains sequenced from a single sample in a study of T cell repertoires in cytomegalovirus infection. Their antigens remain unidentified. TCRdb re-called the reads through MiXCR, storing one row per CDR3 protein. The sample holds approximately 110,000 distinct CDR3 sequences, roughly 39% seen once. The starting material was CD8+ T cells from cultured PBMCs, obtained from culture after CMV antigen stimulation. The receptors here all came from a human donor in good health (CMV status not recorded). Some clones in this sample may be carry-over from other donors' samples.

A few counts support this clonotype. V gene TRBV2 combines with J gene TRBJ2-1; 8 bases align to TRBD2. The V segment lost 2 bases and the J segment 8 bases; nucleotides outside the gene matches: 8. CDR3 length: 15 amino acids. Per the germline V gene, CDR1 is SNHLY and CDR2 is FYNNEI. Written as DNA, the CDR3 is TGTGCCAGCAGTGAATCGGGGGGGGGGCGCGATGAGCAGTTCTTC. It yields the protein CASSESGGGRDEQFF.

The V call is TRBV7-9, the J call TRBJ1-2; unclear D gene. The CDR3 is made up of 15 amino acids. CDR1 and CDR2 (germline): SEHNR, FQNEAQ (reference sequence). The V end was cut by 1 base, the J end by 0 bases, with 9 bases between. The CDR3 nucleotides read TGTGCCAGCAGCTTAGAGGCAGGACCTAACTATGGCTACACCTTC. This gives the protein CASSLEAGPNYGYTF.

This clonotype was counted between two and nine times. The chain combines TRBV11-2 with TRBJ1-2; 7 bases line up with TRBD1. The trim removed 1 base at V and 5 bases at J, leaving 4 bases unmatched. The length of the CDR3 is 14 residues. Germline V gene sequence: CDR1 SGHAT, CDR2 FQNNGV. Here the CDR3 DNA reads TGTGCCAGCAGCTTAGGGGACAGCTTTTATGGCTACACCTTC. Encoded protein: CASSLGDSFYGYTF.

This clonotype was observed a handful of times. V usage is TRBV6-2 or TRBV6-3 and J usage is TRBJ2-5; TRBD2 matches 15 bases. With V trimmed by 2 bases and J by 5 bases, 6 bases remained unmatched. The length of the CDR3 is 17 residues. The V gene's germline CDR1 is MNHEY and CDR2 SVGEGT. The CDR3 sequence: CASSYPGLAGGSETQYF. The CDR3 DNA reads TGTGCCAGCAGTTACCCGGGACTAGCGGGGGGCTCGGAGACCCAGTACTTC.

The chain employs TRBV6-6 and TRBJ2-7; 10 nucleotides agree with TRBD2. V lost 5 bases to trimming and J lost 0 bases; unmatched junction nucleotides: 7. CDR3 size: 16 residues. In germline, CDR1 is MNHNY, CDR2 SVGAGI (reference sequence). The CDR3: CASSTGTSASSYEQYF. CDR3 nucleotides: TGTGCCAGCAGTACCGGGACTAGCGCGAGCTCCTACGAGCAGTACTTC.

This clonotype has at least ten counts. This chain's CDR3 is CASSLSRGYEQYF. The CDR3 coding sequence is TGTGCCAGCAGTCTCTCCCGGGGGTACGAGCAGTACTTC. The chain couples TRBV27 to TRBJ2-7; possibly TRBD2 for D (6 bases). The CDR3 length is 13 residues. CDR1 and CDR2 from the germline V gene are MNHEY and SMNVEV (reference sequence). V was shortened by 5 bases and J by 4 bases, with 12 bases between the two germline ends.

The chain's CDR3 is CASSEGLAGPQYNEQFF. CDR3 DNA sequence: TGTGCCAGCAGTGAGGGACTAGCGGGGCCTCAATACAATGAGCAGTTCTTC. The chain is built from TRBV2 and TRBJ2-1; 13 nucleotides agree with TRBD2. The CDR3 has 17 residues. With 3 bases clipped from V and 4 bases from J, the junction kept 6 bases outside the gene matches. Germline lookup yields CDR1 SNHLY and CDR2 FYNNEI.

This rearrangement joins TRBV6-2 or TRBV6-3 to TRBJ1-1; D gene unclear. The CDR3 runs to 15 residues. CDR1 is MNHEY, CDR2 SVGEGT, per germline. V was clipped by 2 bases and J by 0 bases, with 10 bases between them. CDR3 in DNA: TGTGCCAGCAGTTACGTACAGCTCCTGAACACTGAAGCTTTCTTT. Protein product: CASSYVQLLNTEAFF.

In this sample, this clonotype turned up once. The V and J genes are TRBV7-8 and TRBJ1-1; 7 bases match TRBD1. This CDR3 is 15 amino acids long. Germline CDR1 SGHVS, CDR2 FQNEAQ. J lost 0 bases, V lost 5 bases, and 6 bases had no gene match. The CDR3 reads CASSPVGQVNTEAFF. The CDR3 DNA follows: TGTGCCAGCAGCCCTGTCGGACAGGTGAACACTGAAGCTTTCTTT.